These 8 T cell receptor beta chains were sequenced from one sample in a study of blood T cell repertoires in COVID-19. The protocol was immunoSEQ multiplex PCR, while the TCRdb copy is restricted to in-frame clones and leaves out a portion. The sample holds around 110,000 clones; about 70% are singletons and the top ten take 0.9%. The material sequenced was peripheral blood. All receptors come from a human donor with acute or convalescent COVID-19. The donor label of this sample is uncertain.

The chain combines TRBV10-3 with TRBJ1-1; TRBD1 aligns across 7 bases. Germline V gene sequence: CDR1 ENHRY, CDR2 SYGVKD. This CDR3 comprises 13 residues. Germline trimming cut 6 bases from V and 3 bases from J; bases unmatched to any gene: 4. CDR3: CAIRRGLDTEAFF. CDR3 sequence (DNA): TGTGCCATCAGGAGGGGGCTGGACACTGAAGCTTTCTTT.

The rearrangement uses TRBV7-2 and TRBJ1-1; D uncertain. This CDR3 has 13 amino acids. The germline V and J ends were trimmed by 3 bases and 6 bases, with 11 bases remaining between them. CDR1 and CDR2 (germline): SGHTA, FQGNSA. CDR3 residues: CASSFIGGAEAFF. CDR3 bases: TGTGCCAGCAGCTTTATTGGTGGAGCTGAAGCTTTCTTT.

This sequence joins TRBV18 and TRBJ1-5; D is uncertain. The CDR3 spans 12 residues. The germline V gene encodes CDR1 KGHSH and CDR2 LQKENI. Trimming left V 6 bases short and J 4 bases short, with 7 bases between. This CDR3 reads CASSTPNQPQHF. For the CDR3, the DNA is TGTGCCAGCTCGACACCAAATCAGCCCCAGCATTTT.

The rearrangement links TRBV5-1 to TRBJ1-5, with D unclear. With 0 bases removed from V and 10 bases from J, the gap between germline ends came to 11 bases. Germline-derived CDR1 and CDR2 are SGHRS and YFSETQ. CDR3 length equals 13 residues. The DNA of the CDR3 is TGCGCCAGCAGCTTGGGCCACGCGGATCCCCAGCATTTT. It is translated as CASSLGHADPQHF.

This clone occurred many times. V and J are TRBV4-1 and TRBJ2-7; TRBD2 agrees at 13 bases. Germline assignment: CDR1 MGHRA and CDR2 YSYEKL. V gave up 4 bases and J gave up 3 bases; unmatched junction bases: 6. The CDR3 is made up of 16 amino acids. CDR3 in amino acids: CASSPGLAGARYEQYF. CDR3 in DNA: TGCGCCAGCAGCCCAGGACTAGCGGGGGCCCGCTACGAGCAGTACTTC.

The chain recombines TRBV2 with TRBJ1-2; 8 positions agree with TRBD1. The length of the CDR3 is 15 residues. Looked up from germline, CDR1 is SNHLY and CDR2 is FYNNEI. The trim removed 3 bases at V and 4 bases at J, leaving 7 bases unmatched. CDR3 nucleotides: TGTGCCAGCAGTGAGCGGACAGGGCCGAGCTATGGCTACACCTTC. It specifies CASSERTGPSYGYTF.

The V call is TRBV30, the J call TRBJ2-3; weak D call: TRBD1 (5 bases). The CDR3 has 13 residues. CDR1 and CDR2 from the germline V gene are GTSNPN and SVGIG (reference sequence). The germline V and J ends were trimmed by 6 bases and 1 base, with 11 bases remaining between them. Here the CDR3 reads CACGAGRTDTQYF. DNA for the CDR3: TGTGCCTGTGGGGCAGGCCGCACAGATACGCAGTATTTT.

V is TRBV25-1 and J is TRBJ1-1, with 7 bases that match TRBD1. Losses at the gene ends were 3 bases for V and 7 bases for J; bases not matched to a gene: 8. Per the germline V gene, CDR1 is MGHDK and CDR2 is SYGVNS. This CDR3 spans 14 amino acids. CDR3 sequence: CASSETGRSHEAFF. DNA for the CDR3: TGTGCCAGCAGTGAGACAGGGCGGTCCCATGAAGCTTTCTTT. Looking up the rest from reference TRBV25-1 and TRBJ1-1 gives the full variable domain: EADIYQTPRYLVIGTGKKITLECSQTMGHDKMYWYQQDPGMELHLIHYSYGVNSTEKGDLSSESTVSRIRTEHFPLTLESARPSHTSQYLCASSETGRSHEAFFGQGTRLTVV.